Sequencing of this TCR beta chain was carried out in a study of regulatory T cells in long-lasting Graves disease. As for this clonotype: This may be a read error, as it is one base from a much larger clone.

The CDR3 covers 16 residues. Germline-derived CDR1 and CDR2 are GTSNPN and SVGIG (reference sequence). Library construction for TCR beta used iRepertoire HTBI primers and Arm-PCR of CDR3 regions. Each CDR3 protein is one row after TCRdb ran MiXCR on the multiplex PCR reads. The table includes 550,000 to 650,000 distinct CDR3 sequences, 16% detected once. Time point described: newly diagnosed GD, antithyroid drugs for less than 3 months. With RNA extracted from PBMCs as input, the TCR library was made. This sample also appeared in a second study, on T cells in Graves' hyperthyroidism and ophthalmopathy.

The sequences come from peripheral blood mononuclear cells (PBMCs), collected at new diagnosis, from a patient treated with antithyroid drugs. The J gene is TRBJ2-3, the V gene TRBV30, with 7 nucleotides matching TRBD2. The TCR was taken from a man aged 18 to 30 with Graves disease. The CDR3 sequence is CAWSPGPHRSGGTQCF. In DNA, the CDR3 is TGTGCCTGGAGCCCCGGCCCCCACAGGTCGGGGGGTACGCAGTGTTTT. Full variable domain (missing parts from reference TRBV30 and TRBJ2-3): SQTIHQWPATLVQPVGSPLSLECTVEGTSNPNLYWYRQAAGRGLQLLFYSVGIGQISSEVPQNLSASRPQDRQFILSSKKLLLSDSGFYLCAWSPGPHRSGGTQCFGPGTRLTVL.